This T cell receptor beta chain was captured by sequencing in a study of T cells after posttransplantation cyclophosphamide. Findings of the study overall: Later blood repertoires were often dominated by clones from the donor CD8+ memory compartment. Recipient CMV seropositivity and CMV reactivation strongly tracked TRB clonality. Blood and skin or GI T cell repertoires showed limited TRB overlap.

Turning to this clone: The antigen is not known.

Some clones are missing from TCRdb's copy, which holds only in-frame ones; the method was immunoSEQ multiplex PCR. Among more than 20,000 clones, more than 80% were seen once, and the ten largest hold about 1.8%. This CDR3 is built from 14 residues. Deletions cut 6 bases from V and 5 bases from J, with 16 bases between. Germline CDR1 and CDR2: SGHVS and FNYEAQ. Control samples came 1 year after myeloablative marrow transplants with methotrexate plus calcineurin inhibitor. This sequence joins TRBV7-6 and TRBJ2-5; perhaps TRBD1 as D (7 bases). The sequence was obtained from a female patient aged 30 to 45 who received an allogeneic stem cell transplant from an unrelated donor, was CMV-positive, and had acute and chronic GVHD. Among the T cells, some may be from the graft donor. The sample in question was PBMCs, obtained 350 to 400 days after allogeneic stem cell transplant with calcineurin inhibitor and methotrexate. The CDR3 DNA reads TGTGCCAGCAGGGACAGGCCCGGAGGGGAGACCCAGTACTTC. Translated, it gives CASRDRPGGETQYF.